This is a list of T cell receptor beta chains from one sample in a study of response to subunit inactivated influenza vaccine. TCRdb reanalysed the RT-PCR reads using MiXCR and keeps one entry per CDR3 protein. Altogether fewer than 350,000 distinct CDR3 sequences are present, 21% being singletons, with the ten largest covering roughly 10%. The sequenced sample was PBMCs from blood, obtained less than 22 months after vaccination. These receptors originate from a man aged 50 to 69 who received an inactivated influenza vaccine. Each CDR3 is given with its conserved first and last residue. D genes are given only for firm matches. Clone sizes are given selectively: once, few, many, or a class where the clone is expanded.

V gene: TRBV5-6
D gene: TRBD1
clone size: many
J gene: TRBJ1-1
CDR3 protein: CASSLTTGGNTEAFF
CDR3 DNA: TGTGCCAGCAGCTTGACGACAGGGGGGAACACTGAAGCTTTCTTT

V gene: TRBV29-1
D gene: .
clone size: few
J gene: TRBJ1-1
CDR3 protein: CSVDVVVGEAFF
CDR3 DNA: TGCAGCGTTGACGTCGTCGTCGGAGAAGCTTTCTTT

V gene: TRBV20-1
D gene: TRBD1
clone size: few
J gene: TRBJ2-2
CDR3 protein: CSATGTGVTNTGELFF
CDR3 DNA: TGCAGTGCTACCGGGACAGGGGTTACGAACACCGGGGAGCTGTTTTTT

V gene: TRBV10-3
D gene: .
clone size: many
J gene: TRBJ1-1
CDR3 protein: CAACPGTGDTEAFF
CDR3 DNA: TGTGCCGCTTGTCCCGGGACCGGGGACACTGAAGCTTTCTTT

V gene: TRBV28
D gene: .
clone size: .
J gene: TRBJ2-1
CDR3 protein: CASSLSVGEQFF
CDR3 DNA: TGTGCCAGCAGTTTATCTGTCGGCGAGCAGTTCTTC

V gene: TRBV20-1
D gene: .
clone size: .
J gene: TRBJ2-5
CDR3 protein: CSAPHTGRETQYF
CDR3 DNA: TGCAGTGCACCTCATACAGGGAGAGAGACCCAGTACTTC

V gene: TRBV20-1
D gene: TRBD2
clone size: .
J gene: TRBJ2-5
CDR3 protein: CSARGWLAGQETQYF
CDR3 DNA: TGCAGTGCTAGAGGGTGGCTAGCGGGACAAGAGACCCAGTACTTC

V gene: TRBV6-1
D gene: .
clone size: .
J gene: TRBJ1-1
CDR3 protein: CASQKGGTEALF
CDR3 DNA: TGTGCCAGTCAGAAGGGCGGGACTGAAGCTTTATTT

V gene: TRBV12-3/TRBV12-4
D gene: TRBD2
clone size: .
J gene: TRBJ2-1
CDR3 protein: CASSLAAGDEQFF
CDR3 DNA: TGTGCCAGCAGTTTAGCTGCGGGGGATGAGCAGTTCTTC

V gene: TRBV6-6
D gene: .
clone size: few
J gene: TRBJ2-7
CDR3 protein: CASSTNTPYEQYF
CDR3 DNA: TGTGCCAGCAGTACGAACACTCCCTACGAGCAGTACTTC

V gene: TRBV6-5
D gene: .
clone size: few
J gene: TRBJ1-2
CDR3 protein: CASSYSRPSGGVGYTF
CDR3 DNA: TGTGCCAGCAGTTACTCGAGGCCTTCCGGGGGCGTTGGCTACACCTTC

V gene: TRBV4-1
D gene: .
clone size: few
J gene: TRBJ1-5
CDR3 protein: CASSRDKIWDQPQHF
CDR3 DNA: TGCGCCAGCAGCAGGGACAAAATATGGGATCAGCCCCAGCATTTT

V gene: TRBV20-1
D gene: .
clone size: few
J gene: TRBJ2-7
CDR3 protein: CSARSLKWAGRWEQYF
CDR3 DNA: TGCAGTGCTAGATCACTCAAGTGGGCAGGTCGTTGGGAGCAGTACTTC

V gene: TRBV6-2/TRBV6-3
D gene: TRBD1
clone size: many
J gene: TRBJ1-1
CDR3 protein: CASSYYKGTGKAFF
CDR3 DNA: TGTGCCAGCAGTTACTATAAAGGGACAGGGAAAGCTTTCTTT

V gene: TRBV25-1
D gene: .
clone size: .
J gene: TRBJ2-2
CDR3 protein: CASRETGQTGELFF
CDR3 DNA: TGTGCCAGCAGGGAGACGGGCCAAACCGGGGAGCTGTTTTTT

V gene: TRBV28
D gene: .
clone size: few
J gene: TRBJ1-6
CDR3 protein: CASSPQEGGISPLHF
CDR3 DNA: TGTGCCAGCAGTCCCCAGGAAGGGGGTATCTCACCCCTCCACTTT

V gene: TRBV7-2
D gene: TRBD1
clone size: many
J gene: TRBJ1-5
CDR3 protein: CASSLDRGRHQPQHF
CDR3 DNA: TGTGCCAGCAGCCTGGACAGGGGCCGGCATCAGCCCCAGCATTTT

V gene: TRBV6-2/TRBV6-3
D gene: TRBD2
clone size: .
J gene: TRBJ2-5
CDR3 protein: CASRTELWTSGEYQETQYF
CDR3 DNA: TGTGCCAGCAGGACCGAACTTTGGACTAGCGGGGAGTACCAAGAGACCCAGTACTTC

V gene: TRBV18
D gene: TRBD1
clone size: few
J gene: TRBJ1-4
CDR3 protein: CASSPLEGANFATNEKLFF
CDR3 DNA: TGTGCCAGCTCCCCCTTAGAGGGGGCGAATTTCGCAACTAATGAAAAACTGTTTTTT

V gene: TRBV7-2
D gene: TRBD2
clone size: .
J gene: TRBJ2-5
CDR3 protein: CASSAPSGARETQYF
CDR3 DNA: TGTGCCAGCAGCGCACCTAGCGGGGCTAGGGAGACCCAGTACTTC

V gene: TRBV5-1
D gene: TRBD2
clone size: .
J gene: TRBJ2-7
CDR3 protein: CASSPQAGSSYEQYF
CDR3 DNA: TGCGCCAGCAGCCCCCAAGCGGGGTCATCCTACGAGCAGTACTTC

V gene: TRBV28
D gene: TRBD2
clone size: .
J gene: TRBJ2-6
CDR3 protein: CASSLFSSGRTGANVLTF
CDR3 DNA: TGTGCCAGCAGTTTATTCTCCAGCGGGAGGACCGGGGCCAACGTCCTGACTTTC

V gene: TRBV12-3/TRBV12-4
D gene: .
clone size: .
J gene: TRBJ2-3
CDR3 protein: CASGFGDTQYF
CDR3 DNA: TGTGCCAGCGGCTTCGGAGATACGCAGTATTTT

V gene: TRBV6-2/TRBV6-3
D gene: TRBD2
clone size: .
J gene: TRBJ2-2
CDR3 protein: CASSYASGTGELFF
CDR3 DNA: TGTGCCAGCAGTTACGCTAGCGGCACCGGGGAGCTGTTTTTT

V gene: TRBV6-5
D gene: TRBD1
clone size: few
J gene: TRBJ1-6
CDR3 protein: CASSYSTGRNSPLHF
CDR3 DNA: TGTGCCAGCAGTTACTCGACAGGGAGAAATTCACCCCTCCACTTT

V gene: TRBV5-5
D gene: .
clone size: .
J gene: TRBJ2-2
CDR3 protein: CASSLGPPGTNTGELFF
CDR3 DNA: TGTGCCAGCAGCTTGGGCCCTCCCGGAACGAACACCGGGGAGCTGTTTTTT

V gene: TRBV3-1
D gene: TRBD2
clone size: .
J gene: TRBJ2-7
CDR3 protein: CASSHIPTSGRLYEQYF
CDR3 DNA: TGTGCCAGCAGCCACATACCGACTAGCGGGAGACTATACGAGCAGTACTTC

V gene: TRBV19
D gene: TRBD1
clone size: few
J gene: TRBJ2-5
CDR3 protein: CASSLRLGTGGNGETQYF
CDR3 DNA: TGTGCCAGTAGCCTTCGTCTCGGGACAGGGGGAAACGGAGAGACCCAGTACTTC

V gene: TRBV12-3/TRBV12-4
D gene: TRBD1
clone size: few
J gene: TRBJ1-4
CDR3 protein: CASSLDLDRAEKLFF
CDR3 DNA: TGTGCCAGCAGTTTAGACTTGGACAGGGCTGAAAAACTGTTTTTT

V gene: TRBV4-1
D gene: .
clone size: once
J gene: TRBJ2-3
CDR3 protein: CASSQESLYGTDTQYF
CDR3 DNA: TGCGCCAGCAGCCAAGAGAGCTTATACGGCACAGATACGCAGTATTTT

V gene: TRBV6-5
D gene: .
clone size: few
J gene: TRBJ2-3
CDR3 protein: CASGPFDTQYF
CDR3 DNA: TGTGCCAGCGGCCCGTTCGATACGCAGTATTTT

V gene: TRBV6-2/TRBV6-3
D gene: .
clone size: few
J gene: TRBJ2-1
CDR3 protein: CASRVPYNEQFF
CDR3 DNA: TGTGCCAGCAGGGTACCCTACAATGAGCAGTTCTTC

V gene: TRBV6-1
D gene: TRBD1
clone size: .
J gene: TRBJ2-3
CDR3 protein: CASSGQGADTQYF
CDR3 DNA: TGTGCCAGCAGTGGACAGGGGGCAGATACGCAGTATTTT

V gene: TRBV5-1
D gene: TRBD1
clone size: .
J gene: TRBJ1-2
CDR3 protein: CASSATDRLIGYTF
CDR3 DNA: TGCGCCAGCAGCGCAACGGACAGGTTAATTGGCTACACCTTC

V gene: TRBV28
D gene: .
clone size: few
J gene: TRBJ2-6
CDR3 protein: CASSYGANVLTF
CDR3 DNA: TGTGCCAGCAGTTATGGGGCCAACGTCCTGACTTTC

V gene: TRBV18
D gene: TRBD2
clone size: .
J gene: TRBJ2-3
CDR3 protein: CASSPQGTSPDTQYF
CDR3 DNA: TGTGCCAGCTCACCTCAAGGGACTAGCCCAGATACGCAGTATTTT

V gene: TRBV19
D gene: .
clone size: few
J gene: TRBJ2-1
CDR3 protein: CASSGSGLWNEQFF
CDR3 DNA: TGTGCCAGTAGTGGATCAGGTTTATGGAATGAGCAGTTCTTC

V gene: TRBV5-4
D gene: .
clone size: few
J gene: TRBJ1-1
CDR3 protein: CASSLGGGGMNTEAFF
CDR3 DNA: TGTGCCAGCAGCTTAGGTGGAGGGGGGATGAACACTGAAGCTTTCTTT

V gene: TRBV27
D gene: .
clone size: .
J gene: TRBJ2-3
CDR3 protein: CASSFSGGPDTQYF
CDR3 DNA: TGTGCCAGCAGTTTCTCGGGGGGCCCAGATACGCAGTATTTT

V gene: TRBV18
D gene: .
clone size: few
J gene: TRBJ1-2
CDR3 protein: CASSPRGWQINGYTF
CDR3 DNA: TGTGCCAGCTCACCACGGGGTTGGCAGATTAATGGCTACACCTTC

V gene: TRBV6-6
D gene: .
clone size: .
J gene: TRBJ1-1
CDR3 protein: CASGQGYTEAFF
CDR3 DNA: TGTGCCAGCGGGCAGGGCTACACTGAAGCTTTCTTT

V gene: TRBV29-1
D gene: .
clone size: .
J gene: TRBJ1-1
CDR3 protein: CSVVSSEAFF
CDR3 DNA: TGCAGCGTTGTTTCCTCTGAAGCTTTCTTT

V gene: TRBV6-2/TRBV6-3
D gene: .
clone size: few
J gene: TRBJ2-1
CDR3 protein: CASSYLVSWNEQFF
CDR3 DNA: TGTGCCAGCAGTTATCTAGTGTCCTGGAATGAGCAGTTCTTC

V gene: TRBV12-3/TRBV12-4
D gene: TRBD2
clone size: .
J gene: TRBJ2-1
CDR3 protein: CASSTLAGSSYNEQFF
CDR3 DNA: TGTGCCAGCAGTACCTTAGCGGGGAGCTCCTACAATGAGCAGTTCTTC

V gene: TRBV19
D gene: .
clone size: many
J gene: TRBJ1-5
CDR3 protein: CASTSGEGNSNQPQHF
CDR3 DNA: TGTGCCAGTACCTCTGGTGAGGGGAATAGCAATCAGCCCCAGCATTTT

V gene: TRBV4-1
D gene: TRBD1
clone size: many
J gene: TRBJ1-5
CDR3 protein: CASSHQQGIQPQHF
CDR3 DNA: TGCGCCAGCAGCCACCAACAGGGGATTCAGCCCCAGCATTTT

V gene: TRBV7-8
D gene: .
clone size: .
J gene: TRBJ1-2
CDR3 protein: CASSSPNSNYGYTF
CDR3 DNA: TGTGCCAGCAGCTCACCTAACAGCAACTATGGCTACACCTTC

V gene: TRBV20-1
D gene: TRBD2
clone size: .
J gene: TRBJ2-1
CDR3 protein: CSASRRAGGRGVNEQFF
CDR3 DNA: TGCAGTGCCTCACGACGAGCCGGCGGGCGGGGGGTTAATGAGCAGTTCTTC

V gene: TRBV7-2
D gene: TRBD1
clone size: many
J gene: TRBJ1-2
CDR3 protein: CASSPNVGQVFYGYTF
CDR3 DNA: TGTGCCAGCAGCCCCAATGTGGGACAGGTTTTTTATGGCTACACCTTC

V gene: TRBV12-3/TRBV12-4
D gene: TRBD2
clone size: .
J gene: TRBJ2-1
CDR3 protein: CASTLTGGLIYNEQFF
CDR3 DNA: TGTGCCAGCACTTTAACGGGGGGGCTTATATACAATGAGCAGTTCTTC

V gene: TRBV15
D gene: .
clone size: few
J gene: TRBJ2-7
CDR3 protein: CATSREGRGREQYF
CDR3 DNA: TGTGCCACCAGCAGAGAGGGCAGGGGACGGGAGCAGTACTTC

V gene: TRBV7-9
D gene: .
clone size: .
J gene: TRBJ2-7
CDR3 protein: CASSPRDILPYEQYF
CDR3 DNA: TGTGCCAGCAGCCCCCGGGACATCCTACCCTACGAGCAGTACTTC

V gene: TRBV10-3
D gene: .
clone size: few
J gene: TRBJ1-6
CDR3 protein: CAISESATQADSPLHF
CDR3 DNA: TGTGCCATCAGTGAGAGTGCGACGCAGGCTGATTCACCCCTCCACTTT